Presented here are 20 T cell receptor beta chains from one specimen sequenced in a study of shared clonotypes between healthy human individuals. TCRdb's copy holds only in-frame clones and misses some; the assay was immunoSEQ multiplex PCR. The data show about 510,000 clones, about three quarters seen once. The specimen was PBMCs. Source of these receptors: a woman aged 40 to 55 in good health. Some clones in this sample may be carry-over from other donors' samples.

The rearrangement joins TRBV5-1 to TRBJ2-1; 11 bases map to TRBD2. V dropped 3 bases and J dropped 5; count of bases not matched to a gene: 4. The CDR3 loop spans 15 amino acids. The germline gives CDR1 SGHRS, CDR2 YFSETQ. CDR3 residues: CASSSTSGTNNEQFF. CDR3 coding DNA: TGCGCCAGCAGCTCGACTAGCGGGACGAACAATGAGCAGTTCTTC.

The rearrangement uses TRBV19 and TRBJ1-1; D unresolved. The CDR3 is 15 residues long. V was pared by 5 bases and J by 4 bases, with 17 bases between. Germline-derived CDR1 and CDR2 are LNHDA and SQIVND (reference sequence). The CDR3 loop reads CASSAPTKGSTEAFF. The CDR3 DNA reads TGTGCCAGTAGTGCTCCGACAAAAGGTAGCACTGAAGCTTTCTTT.

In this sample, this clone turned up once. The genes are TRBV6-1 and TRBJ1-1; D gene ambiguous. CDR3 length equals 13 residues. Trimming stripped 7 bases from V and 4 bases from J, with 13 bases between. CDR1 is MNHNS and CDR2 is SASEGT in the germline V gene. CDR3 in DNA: TGTGCCAGCATTATTGCCCGCGGCACTGAAGCTTTCTTT. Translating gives CASIIARGTEAFF.

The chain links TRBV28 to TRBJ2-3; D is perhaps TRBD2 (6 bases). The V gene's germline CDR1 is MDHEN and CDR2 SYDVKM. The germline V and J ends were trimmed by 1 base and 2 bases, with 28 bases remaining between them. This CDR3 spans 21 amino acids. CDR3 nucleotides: TGTGCCAGCAGTTTATTTCCCCGGGGGTGGAGGCGGAAAGGATACACAGATACGCAGTATTTT. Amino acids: CASSLFPRGWRRKGYTDTQYF.

CDR3 in DNA: TGTGCCAGCAGTTTATTTGGGGAGGAGCTGTTTTTT. Its protein product is CASSLFGEELFF. This sequence joins TRBV27 and TRBJ2-2; D is uncertain. V was pared by 1 base and J by 10 bases, with 7 bases between. The CDR3 consists of 12 residues. Per the germline V gene, CDR1 is MNHEY and CDR2 is SMNVEV (reference sequence).

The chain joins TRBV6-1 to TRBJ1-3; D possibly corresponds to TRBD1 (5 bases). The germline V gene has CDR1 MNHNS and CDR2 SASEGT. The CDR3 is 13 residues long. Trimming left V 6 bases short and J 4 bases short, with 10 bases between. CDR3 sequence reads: CASRLGQGNTIYF. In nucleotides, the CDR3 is TGTGCCAGCAGGCTCGGACAAGGAAACACCATATATTTT.

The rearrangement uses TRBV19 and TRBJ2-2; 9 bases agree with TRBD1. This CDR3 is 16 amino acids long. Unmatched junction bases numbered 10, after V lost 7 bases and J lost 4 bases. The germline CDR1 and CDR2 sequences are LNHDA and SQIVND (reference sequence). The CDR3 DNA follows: TGTGCCAGTAAAGCCGGGACAGGGAGCTCCACCGGGGAGCTGTTTTTT. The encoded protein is CASKAGTGSSTGELFF.

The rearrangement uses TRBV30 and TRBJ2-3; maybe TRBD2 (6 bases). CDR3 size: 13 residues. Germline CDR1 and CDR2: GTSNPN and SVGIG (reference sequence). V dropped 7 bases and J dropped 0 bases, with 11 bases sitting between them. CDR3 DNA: TGTGCCTACTCGGGGACTAGCACAGATACGCAGTATTTT. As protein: CAYSGTSTDTQYF.

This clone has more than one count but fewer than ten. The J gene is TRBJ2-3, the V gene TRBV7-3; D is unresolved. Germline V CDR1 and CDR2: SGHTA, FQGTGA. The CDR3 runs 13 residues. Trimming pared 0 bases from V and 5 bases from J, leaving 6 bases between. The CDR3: CASSLTGRDTQYF. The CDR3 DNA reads TGTGCCAGCAGCTTAACTGGCCGAGATACGCAGTATTTT.

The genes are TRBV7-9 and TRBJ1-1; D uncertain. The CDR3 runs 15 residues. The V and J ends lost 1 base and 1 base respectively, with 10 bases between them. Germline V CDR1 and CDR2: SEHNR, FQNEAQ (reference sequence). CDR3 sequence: CASSLGPAGNTEAFF. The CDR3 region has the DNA TGTGCCAGCAGCTTAGGCCCGGCGGGGAACACTGAAGCTTTCTTT. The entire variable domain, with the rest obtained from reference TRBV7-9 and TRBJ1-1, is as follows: DTGVSQNPRHKITKRGQNVTFRCDPISEHNRLYWYRQTLGQGPEFLTYFQNEAQLEKSRLLSDRFSAERPKGSFSTLEIQRTEQGDSAMYLCASSLGPAGNTEAFFGQGTRLTVV.

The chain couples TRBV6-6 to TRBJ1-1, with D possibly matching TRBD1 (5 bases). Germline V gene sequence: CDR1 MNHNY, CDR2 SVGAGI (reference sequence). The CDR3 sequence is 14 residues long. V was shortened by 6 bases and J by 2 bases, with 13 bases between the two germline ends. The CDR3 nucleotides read TGTGCCAGCAGGCGCGACAGCACTAACACTGAAGCTTTCTTT. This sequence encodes CASRRDSTNTEAFF.

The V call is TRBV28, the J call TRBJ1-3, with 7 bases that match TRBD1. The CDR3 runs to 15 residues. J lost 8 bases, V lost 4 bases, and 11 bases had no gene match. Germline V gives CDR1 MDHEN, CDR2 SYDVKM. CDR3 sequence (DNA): TGTGCCAGCAGTTCAAACAGGGGTATTGGGGACACCATATATTTT. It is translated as CASSSNRGIGDTIYF.

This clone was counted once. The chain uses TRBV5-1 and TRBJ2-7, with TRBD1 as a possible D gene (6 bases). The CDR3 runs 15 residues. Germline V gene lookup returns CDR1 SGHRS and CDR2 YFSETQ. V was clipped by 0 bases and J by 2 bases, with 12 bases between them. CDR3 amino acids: CASSLGGQYPYEQYF. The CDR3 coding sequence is TGCGCCAGCAGCTTGGGGGGGCAGTACCCCTACGAGCAGTACTTC.

The CDR3 protein is CASSFVWKPYEQYF. For the CDR3, the DNA is TGTGCCAGCAGCTTCGTTTGGAAGCCCTACGAGCAGTACTTC. The chain combines TRBV11-2 with TRBJ2-7; D gene unclear. Trimming took 3 bases from V and 2 from J, leaving 11 bases between them. The V gene's germline CDR1 is SGHAT and CDR2 FQNNGV. The CDR3 is made up of 14 amino acids.

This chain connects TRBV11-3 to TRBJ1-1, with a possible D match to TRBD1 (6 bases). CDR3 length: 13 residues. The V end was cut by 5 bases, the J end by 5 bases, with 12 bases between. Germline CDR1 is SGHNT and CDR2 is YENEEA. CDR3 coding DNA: TGTGCCAGCAGCCTGGGGGGGCGGACTGAAGCTTTCTTT. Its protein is CASSLGGRTEAFF.

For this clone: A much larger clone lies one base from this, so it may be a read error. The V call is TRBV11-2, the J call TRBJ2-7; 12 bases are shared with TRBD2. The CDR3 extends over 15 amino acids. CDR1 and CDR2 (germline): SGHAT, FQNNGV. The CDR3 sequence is CASSSLAGGAYEQHF. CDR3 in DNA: TGTGCCAGCAGCTCCCTAGCGGGAGGGGCCTACGAGCAGCACTTC.

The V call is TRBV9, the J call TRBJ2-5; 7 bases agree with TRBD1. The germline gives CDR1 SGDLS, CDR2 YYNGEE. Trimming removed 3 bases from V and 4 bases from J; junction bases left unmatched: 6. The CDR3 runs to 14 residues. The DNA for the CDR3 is TGTGCCAGCAGCGCCACAGGGGTTACAGAGACCCAGTACTTC. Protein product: CASSATGVTETQYF. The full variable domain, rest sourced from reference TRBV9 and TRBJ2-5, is DSGVTQTPKHLITATGQRVTLRCSPRSGDLSVYWYQQSLDQGLQFLIQYYNGEERAKGNILERFSAQQFPDLHSELNLSSLELGDSALYFCASSATGVTETQYFGPGTRLLVL.

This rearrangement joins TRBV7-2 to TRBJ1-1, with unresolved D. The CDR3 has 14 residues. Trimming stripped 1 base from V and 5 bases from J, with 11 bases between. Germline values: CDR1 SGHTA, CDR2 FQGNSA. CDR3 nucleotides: TGTGCCAGCAGCTTAGTGGGCGCGGGTACTGAAGCTTTCTTT. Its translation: CASSLVGAGTEAFF.

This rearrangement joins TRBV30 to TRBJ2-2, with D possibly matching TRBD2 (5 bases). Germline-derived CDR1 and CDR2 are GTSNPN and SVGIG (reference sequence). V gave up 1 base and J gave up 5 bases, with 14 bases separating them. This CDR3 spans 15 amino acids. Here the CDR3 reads CAWSGPLSGTGELFF. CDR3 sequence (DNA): TGTGCCTGGAGTGGACCCCTATCGGGAACCGGGGAGCTGTTTTTT.

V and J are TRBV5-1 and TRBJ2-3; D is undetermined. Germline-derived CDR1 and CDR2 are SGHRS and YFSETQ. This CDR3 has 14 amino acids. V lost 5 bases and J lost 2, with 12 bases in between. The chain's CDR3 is CASRIRLDTDTQYF. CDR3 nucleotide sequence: TGCGCCAGCAGAATTAGACTCGACACAGATACGCAGTATTTT.